This T cell receptor beta chain was sequenced for a study of blood T cells in healthy people across ages. Overall study findings and caveats: Naive and antigen-experienced cells were not separated, limiting conclusive comparison.

Donation came from healthy Caucasian individuals in Russia who were aged about 6 to 95. Per sample, at least 5.5 micrograms of total RNA were extracted. With a J-beta primer mix and a sample-barcoded 5' primer, a second PCR ran roughly 6 to 12 cycles. MiXCR, applied by TCRdb to the 5' RACE reads, yields one record per CDR3 protein. The sample includes just over 1 million distinct CDR3 sequences, over 35% of them seen just once. A note on this clonotype: Antigen specificity is unknown.

The receptor was isolated from a woman aged 60-75 years in good health. Sequencing was done on a sample of blood.

The CDR3 reads CSAGQGPETQYF. CDR3 in DNA: TGCAGCGCCGGACAGGGTCCAGAGACCCAGTACTTC. The rearrangement joins TRBV29-1 to TRBJ2-5; 8 bases match TRBD1. Per the germline V gene, CDR1 is SQVTM and CDR2 is ANQGSEA. There are 12 residues in the CDR3. V lost 7 bases and J lost 4; bases outside the gene matches: 5. The full variable domain, its missing parts supplied by reference TRBV29-1 and TRBJ2-5, is SAVISQKPSRDICQRGTSLTIQCQVDSQVTMMFWYRQQPGQSLTLIATANQGSEATYESGFVIDKFPISRPNLTFSTLTVSNMSPEDSSIYLCSAGQGPETQYFGPGTRLLVL.